Each of the 24 T cell receptor delta chains below was sequenced from the same sample in a study of gamma-delta T cells after stem cell transplantation. TCRdb processed the RT-PCR reads again with the CATT caller. The sample has about 3,200 delta-chain clones; 16% are singletons. Sequencing was performed on gamma-delta T cells. The receptor source for this set is a human donor. It is not recorded whose cells these are; they may come from a transplant donor.

The V and J genes are TRDV2 and TRDJ1; 9 bases agree with TRDD3. The germline gives CDR1 GEAIGNYY, CDR2 EKD. This CDR3 is 17 amino acids long. J was trimmed by 3 bases and V by 0 bases; bases with no gene match: 10. The CDR3 DNA reads TGTGCCTGTGACACCGTTCTTTCGGGGATACGAGCCGATAAACTCATCTTT. As protein: CACDTVLSGIRADKLIF.

For this clone: A much larger clone lies a single base off, so this may be a read error. The chain carries TRDV2 and TRDJ3; 12 bases agree with TRDD3. Germline V gene lookup returns CDR1 GEAIGNYY and CDR2 EKD. The trim removed 2 bases at V and 2 bases at J, leaving 12 bases unmatched. The CDR3 contains 21 residues. The CDR3 region has the DNA TGTGCCTGTGACATCATCCCGCCACTGGGGGATACTACCTGGGACACCCGACAGATGTTTTTC. Translation: CACDIIPPLGDTTWDTRQMFF.

This clone was counted a few times. A much larger clone sits a single nucleotide away, making a read error possible. Other DNA sequences within the sample encode an identical CDR3. The chain combines TRDV2 with TRDJ1; the D gene is possibly TRDD3 (5 bases). The CDR3 runs 14 residues. Per the germline V gene, CDR1 is GEAIGNYY and CDR2 is EKD. The CDR3 loop reads CACDSLAGTDKLIF. CDR3 coding DNA: TGTGCCTGTGACTCCCTGGCGGGGACCGATAAACTCATCTTC.

The chain carries TRDV2 and TRDJ1; TRDD3 matches 13 bases. After removal of 3 bases from V and 0 bases from J, the junction contained 15 bases not matched to a gene. CDR3 length: 20 residues. Germline-derived CDR1 and CDR2 are GEAIGNYY and EKD. CDR3 region: CACDPILLGDTRKYTDKLIF. CDR3 bases: TGTGCCTGTGACCCGATATTACTGGGGGATACGCGGAAGTACACCGATAAACTCATCTTT.

This clone was found once. The genes are TRDV2 and TRDJ1; 13 nucleotides line up with TRDD3. The CDR3 sequence is 19 residues long. Germline loops: CDR1 GEAIGNYY, CDR2 EKD. J was trimmed by 0 bases and V by 3 bases; bases with no gene match: 12. Here the CDR3 reads CACDPVLGDTSLYTDKLIF. The CDR3 DNA is TGTGCCTGTGACCCTGTACTGGGGGATACGTCTCTTTACACCGATAAACTCATCTTT.

In this sample, this clone turned up a few times. The CDR3 loop reads CACDTIKLGDTSSDKLIF. The CDR3 nucleotides are TGTGCCTGTGACACGATCAAACTGGGGGATACGTCGTCCGATAAACTCATCTTT. The chain couples TRDV2 to TRDJ1, with 13 bases aligning to TRDD3. V gave up 1 base and J gave up 3 bases; unmatched junction bases: 10. CDR1 and CDR2 (germline): GEAIGNYY, EKD. CDR3 size: 18 residues.

This clone was observed a handful of times. The chain has TRDV2 and TRDJ1; TRDD3 matches 7 bases. Unmatched junction bases numbered 0, after V lost 0 bases and J lost 0 bases. The CDR3 runs 14 residues. Germline V gene lookup returns CDR1 GEAIGNYY and CDR2 EKD. The CDR3 coding sequence is TGTGCCTGTGACACCTGGGGGAACACCGATAAACTCATCTTT. This gives the protein CACDTWGNTDKLIF.

The rearrangement joins TRDV2 to TRDJ1, with 13 bases matching TRDD3. V was clipped by 3 bases and J by 2 bases; unmatched bases: 11. There are 18 residues in the CDR3. CDR1 GEAIGNYY and CDR2 EKD come from the germline V gene. The CDR3 protein is CACDPVTGGYASTDKLIF. The DNA of the CDR3 is TGTGCCTGTGACCCGGTTACTGGGGGATACGCGTCGACCGATAAACTCATCTTT.

Details on this clone: This could be a read error, since a much larger clone is one nucleotide away. Other DNA sequences in this specimen translate into the identical CDR3. This chain uses TRDV2 with TRDJ1, with TRDD3 matching over 8 bases. Germline CDR1 is GEAIGNYY and CDR2 is EKD. There are 20 residues in the CDR3. Trimming removed 0 bases from V and 0 bases from J; junction bases left unmatched: 17. CDR3 protein: CACDTVGVGGSTSYTDKLIF. CDR3 coding DNA: TGTGCCTGTGACACCGTCGGTGTTGGGGGATCGACCTCTTACACCGATAAACTCATCTTT.

Comments on this clone: A far larger clone is a single base away, which makes a read error likely. The chain has TRDV2 and TRDJ1; 13 bases agree with TRDD3. The V segment lost 3 bases and the J segment 13 bases; nucleotides outside the gene matches: 13. Germline V lookup: CDR1 GEAIGNYY, CDR2 EKD. The CDR3 runs 15 residues. This CDR3 reads CACDVLTGGYAEPIF. DNA of the CDR3: TGTGCCTGTGACGTCCTTACTGGGGGATACGCGGAACCCATCTTT.

The chain uses TRDV2 and TRDJ3; D is unclear. V was pared by 0 bases and J by 3 bases, with 11 bases between. There are 17 residues in the CDR3. Germline-derived CDR1 and CDR2 are GEAIGNYY and EKD. The CDR3 coding sequence is TGTGCCTGTGACACCGCCTCTGGCAACTGGGACACCCGACAGATGTTTTTC. Translating gives CACDTASGNWDTRQMFF.

This clone was seen more than once but under ten times. This chain joins TRDV2 and TRDJ3, with 12 bases aligning to TRDD3. Germline CDR1 reads GEAIGNYY; CDR2 reads EKD. J gave up 2 bases and V 3 bases, and 25 bases lay outside the gene matches. This CDR3 has 25 residues. This CDR3 reads CACDRPSYLQGLGDTQAWDTRQMFF. Here the CDR3 DNA reads TGTGCCTGTGACCGGCCTTCCTACCTTCAGGGGCTGGGGGATACGCAGGCCTGGGACACCCGACAGATGTTTTTC.

The gene calls are TRDV2 and TRDJ1; TRDD3 might be the D (5 bases). This CDR3 comprises 19 residues. CDR1 and CDR2 (germline): GEAIGNYY, EKD. The germline V and J ends were trimmed by 0 bases and 3 bases, with 25 bases remaining between them. The DNA for the CDR3 is TGTGCCTGTGACACCGTTTCTGGTCATGGGGAGGGAGCGGCCGATAAACTCATCTTT. It codes for CACDTVSGHGEGAADKLIF.

There are a few counts of this clone. This chain connects TRDV2 to TRDJ1, with TRDD3 matching 9 bases. CDR1 GEAIGNYY and CDR2 EKD come from the germline V gene. V trimming: 6 bases; J trimming: 1 base; junction bases outside the gene matches: 8. The CDR3 is 15 residues long. CDR3 loop: CACHGLGIRTDKLIF. In nucleotides, the CDR3 is TGTGCCTGTCACGGATTGGGGATACGCACCGATAAACTCATCTTT.

In regard to this clone: A far larger clone is a single base away, which makes a read error likely. This chain joins TRDV2 and TRDJ1; D is uncertain. Germline assignment: CDR1 GEAIGNYY and CDR2 EKD. This CDR3 region has 13 residues. The CDR3 here is CACSPLRLDRLIF. CDR3 bases: TGTGCCTGTTCTCCACTGCGCCTCGATAGACTCATCTTT.

This clone is deemed medium-sized. This chain links TRDV2 with TRDJ1; D possibly corresponds to TRDD3 (5 bases). The germline V gene encodes CDR1 GEAIGNYY and CDR2 EKD. Trimming cost V 0 bases and J 3 bases, with 16 bases left between them. The CDR3 is 16 residues long. CDR3 bases: TGTGCCTGTGACACCCTAGGCGGGATTACGGCCGATAAACTCATCTTT. Residues: CACDTLGGITADKLIF.

By frequency in the sample, this clone is medium-sized. The genes are TRDV2 and TRDJ2; 13 bases agree with TRDD3. Germline V gene lookup returns CDR1 GEAIGNYY and CDR2 EKD. V gave up 0 bases and J gave up 0 bases; unmatched junction bases: 12. The CDR3 is 21 amino acids. CDR3 in DNA: TGTGCCTGTGACACCGTCGACTGGGGGATACGGAGGTCTTCTTTGACAGCACAACTCTTCTTT. Translation: CACDTVDWGIRRSSLTAQLFF.

A note on this clone: The sample has other DNA sequences that encode this CDR3 too. The chain joins TRDV2 to TRDJ1, with 12 bases aligning to TRDD3. Germline-derived CDR1 and CDR2 are GEAIGNYY and EKD. Losses at the gene ends were 0 bases for V and 0 bases for J; bases not matched to a gene: 4. The CDR3 contains 17 residues. The DNA for the CDR3 is TGTGCCTGTGACACCCTGGGGGATACGCCCAACACCGATAAACTCATCTTT. This sequence encodes CACDTLGDTPNTDKLIF.

This clone is medium-sized (0.01 to 0.1%) within its sample. The rearrangement joins TRDV2 to TRDJ1, with TRDD3 identical over 9 bases. The junction had 16 bases not matched to a gene; V was cut back by 0 bases and J by 0 bases. The germline CDR1 and CDR2 sequences are GEAIGNYY and EKD. The CDR3 spans 20 residues. CDR3 nucleotides: TGTGCCTGTGACACCGTCGGGGCTTTTCCTACTGGGGGAAACACCGATAAACTCATCTTT. Residues: CACDTVGAFPTGGNTDKLIF.

A word on this clone: The sample carries other DNA sequences with the same CDR3. This chain uses TRDV2 with TRDJ1; 11 bases are a match to TRDD3. CDR1 GEAIGNYY and CDR2 EKD come from the germline V gene. The V segment lost 7 bases and the J segment 11 bases; nucleotides outside the gene matches: 23. This CDR3 spans 17 amino acids. CDR3 nucleotide sequence: TGTGCCTGCGACCCGCTGGGTGGGGGATACGCGGGCGCACGCCTCATCTTT. Translated: CACDPLGGGYAGARLIF.

This clone has just a few counts. A read error likely explains why the TCRdb protein, taken from a much larger clone, differs from this DNA's translation at residue 4; the protein shown is translated from the DNA. This rearrangement joins TRDV2 to TRDJ1; TRDD3 matches 7 bases. J gave up 0 bases and V 4 bases, and 19 bases lay outside the gene matches. The CDR3 sequence is 19 residues long. The germline V gene encodes CDR1 GEAIGNYY and CDR2 EKD. The CDR3 DNA reads TGTGCCTGTGAAACCCTCATCGTGGCTGGGGGCCTGAACACCGATAAACTCATCTTT. The encoded protein is CACETLIVAGGLNTDKLIF.

This clone was recorded once. V is TRDV2 and J is TRDJ1, with 9 bases fitting TRDD3. Germline values: CDR1 GEAIGNYY, CDR2 EKD. V gave up 0 bases and J gave up 0 bases; unmatched junction bases: 16. The length of the CDR3 is 20 residues. CDR3 loop: CACDTVLLGEHPNYTDKLIF. The CDR3 DNA is TGTGCCTGTGACACCGTTCTACTGGGGGAACACCCTAATTACACCGATAAACTCATCTTT.

This clone is judged medium-sized. This chain links TRDV2 with TRDJ1; 10 positions match TRDD3. This CDR3 has 18 residues. Trimming at V came to 0 bases and at J to 4 bases, leaving 13 bases not matched to a gene. From germline, CDR1 is GEAIGNYY and CDR2 EKD. The CDR3 spells CACDTVGLGDNSLDKLIF. CDR3 coding DNA: TGTGCCTGTGACACCGTGGGGCTGGGGGATAATTCGCTCGATAAACTCATCTTT.

With respect to this clone: A read error may be the cause here, since a much bigger clone is one base away. This rearrangement joins TRDV2 to TRDJ1; 8 bases map to TRDD3. CDR3 length: 16 amino acids. The germline V gene encodes CDR1 GEAIGNYY and CDR2 EKD. The junction had 8 bases not matched to a gene; V was cut back by 3 bases and J by 0 bases. This CDR3 reads CACDSMGDEDTDKLIF. CDR3 bases: TGTGCCTGTGACTCGATGGGGGATGAAGACACCGATAAACTCATCTTT.